These T cell receptor beta chains were read from a single sample in a study of T cells in Graves' hyperthyroidism and ophthalmopathy. TCRdb reanalysed the multiplex PCR reads using MiXCR and keeps one entry per CDR3 protein. This sample has approximately 570,000 distinct CDR3 sequences, with 15% to 20% found just once. Sequenced input: blood. The receptors shown here come from a man aged 40-50 years with Graves' ophthalmopathy. The CDR3 runs from the conserved cysteine through the conserved F or W. A D gene is named only where the DNA matches it firmly. Not all rows give a size; the values are once, few, many and, for expanded clones, a class.

d_call,clone_size,j_call,v_call,cdr3_aa,cdr3_nt
NA,few,TRBJ1-2,TRBV9,CASSVGVGYPINYGYTF,TGTGCCAGCAGCGTAGGAGTAGGGTATCCTATTAACTATGGCTACACCTTC
NA,NA,TRBJ2-1,TRBV20-1,CSARRSYNGQFF,TGCAGTGCTAGACGCAGCTACAATGGGCAGTTCTTC
NA,many,TRBJ2-1,TRBV5-1,CASSSLNGEQFF,TGCGCCAGCAGTTCTCTTAACGGTGAGCAGTTCTTC
TRBD2,NA,TRBJ2-5,TRBV3-1,CASSPGLAGGKETQYF,TGTGCCAGCAGCCCTGGACTAGCGGGGGGGAAAGAGACCCAGTACTTC
NA,NA,TRBJ2-1,TRBV6-4,CASSEGSNSYNEQFF,TGTGCCAGCAGTGAGGGATCTAACTCCTACAATGAGCAGTTCTTC
NA,NA,TRBJ2-1,TRBV9,CASSVGGAGGNEQFF,TGTGCCAGCAGCGTGGGGGGCGCAGGGGGTAATGAGCAGTTCTTC
NA,few,TRBJ2-7,TRBV6-2/TRBV6-3,CASSNTPSIDRSSYEQYF,TGTGCCAGCAGTAACACTCCCTCGATAGACAGGAGCTCCTACGAGCAGTACTTC
NA,NA,TRBJ1-2,TRBV5-1,CASSPSGWGVNGYTF,TGCGCCAGCAGCCCCTCAGGCTGGGGGGTTAATGGCTACACCTTC
TRBD2,NA,TRBJ2-5,TRBV28,CASLSGGLETQYF,TGTGCCAGCCTTAGCGGGGGACTAGAGACCCAGTACTTC
TRBD2,many,TRBJ2-1,TRBV11-2,CASSFRWTQREASYNEQFF,TGTGCCAGCAGCTTCAGGTGGACGCAGCGGGAGGCCTCCTACAATGAGCAGTTCTTC
TRBD2,few,TRBJ2-3,TRBV20-1,CSAPRGGQVTDTQYF,TGCAGTGCCCCTCGGGGGGGGCAGGTGACAGATACGCAGTATTTT
NA,many,TRBJ2-3,TRBV11-2,CASEKIPTRRTSTDTQYF,TGTGCCAGCGAGAAAATTCCGACTAGGAGAACTAGCACAGATACGCAGTATTTT
NA,NA,TRBJ1-6,TRBV28,CASSAPGSSYNSPLHF,TGTGCCAGCAGTGCTCCAGGGAGCTCCTATAATTCACCCCTCCACTTT
NA,few,TRBJ1-6,TRBV12-3/TRBV12-4,CASSSVGFSPLHF,TGTGCCAGCAGTTCAGTTGGGTTTTCACCCCTCCACTTT
NA,NA,TRBJ1-2,TRBV6-4,CASSRGGANYGYTF,TGTGCCAGCAGTCGCGGGGGGGCTAACTATGGCTACACCTTC
TRBD2,NA,TRBJ2-1,TRBV4-1,CASSLWLQAGTSAYNEQFF,TGCGCCAGCAGCCTCTGGCTCCAGGCCGGGACTAGCGCTTACAATGAGCAGTTCTTC
TRBD2,NA,TRBJ2-1,TRBV19,CASSIDMTSGNEQFF,TGTGCCAGTAGTATAGATATGACTAGCGGGAATGAGCAGTTCTTC
TRBD2,NA,TRBJ2-2,TRBV3-1,CASSQDRLSGRAGGELFF,TGTGCCAGCAGCCAAGATCGCCTTAGCGGGAGGGCCGGCGGGGAGCTGTTTTTT
TRBD1,many,TRBJ1-5,TRBV30,CAWETTGNQPQHF,TGTGCCTGGGAGACGACAGGGAATCAGCCCCAGCATTTT
NA,many,TRBJ2-7,TRBV7-2,CASSVGGHPYEQYF,TGTGCCAGCAGCGTCGGCGGACACCCCTACGAGCAGTACTTC
TRBD1,once,TRBJ1-4,TRBV2,CASSATGGSEKLFF,TGTGCCAGCAGTGCGACAGGGGGCAGTGAAAAACTGTTTTTT
NA,many,TRBJ2-1,TRBV12-5,CASGFGTEQFF,TGTGCTAGTGGCTTCGGCACTGAGCAGTTCTTC
NA,NA,TRBJ1-1,TRBV9,CASSPSRMNTEAFF,TGTGCCAGCAGCCCCTCCAGAATGAACACTGAAGCTTTCTTT
TRBD2,many,TRBJ2-7,TRBV12-3/TRBV12-4,CASTRGVGLAVNYEQYF,TGTGCCAGCACCCGAGGGGTGGGGCTAGCGGTGAACTACGAGCAGTACTTC
NA,many,TRBJ1-6,TRBV2,CASSEAYSYNSPLHF,TGTGCCAGCAGTGAAGCGTACTCCTATAATTCACCCCTCCACTTT
TRBD1,few,TRBJ1-5,TRBV28,CASTTPGQGNQPQHF,TGTGCCAGCACCACTCCGGGACAGGGAAATCAGCCCCAGCATTTT
TRBD2,NA,TRBJ2-1,TRBV7-3,CASSPPGLTNNEQLF,TGTGCCAGCAGCCCACCGGGACTAACTAACAATGAGCAGCTCTTC
TRBD2,NA,TRBJ2-3,TRBV30,CAWKGLAVTDTQYF,TGTGCCTGGAAGGGACTAGCGGTCACAGATACGCAGTATTTT
NA,NA,TRBJ1-2,TRBV19,CASSIVGRGAGYTF,TGTGCCAGTAGTATAGTTGGCAGAGGAGCCGGCTACACCTTC
TRBD2,many,TRBJ2-5,TRBV27,CASSPTSGLAGVWVQYF,TGTGCCAGCAGTCCTACCTCGGGACTAGCGGGAGTTTGGGTACAGTACTTC
NA,NA,TRBJ2-3,TRBV19,CASSILQGATDTQYF,TGTGCCAGTAGTATATTACAGGGAGCCACAGATACGCAGTATTTT
NA,many,TRBJ2-7,TRBV6-1,CASTPGTDLSYEQYF,TGTGCCAGCACCCCCGGGACCGACCTCTCCTACGAGCAGTACTTC
TRBD2,NA,TRBJ2-1,TRBV28,CASSLGTRWYNEQFF,TGTGCCAGCAGTTTGGGGACTAGATGGTACAATGAGCAGTTCTTC
NA,few,TRBJ1-5,TRBV19,CASSIGDSSNQPQHF,TGTGCCAGTAGTATAGGCGACAGTAGCAATCAGCCCCAGCATTTT
NA,NA,TRBJ2-1,TRBV5-5,CASSPWGGRGHEQFF,TGTGCCAGCAGCCCATGGGGGGGCCGGGGGCATGAGCAGTTCTTC
NA,few,TRBJ2-2,TRBV5-1,CASSLAQVHTGELFF,TGCGCCAGCAGCTTGGCCCAGGTGCACACCGGGGAGCTGTTTTTT
NA,many,TRBJ2-3,TRBV5-1,CASMRDSDTQYF,TGCGCCAGCATGCGGGATTCAGATACGCAGTATTTT
TRBD1,NA,TRBJ1-1,TRBV20-1,CSANRGNTEAFF,TGCAGTGCCAACAGGGGGAACACTGAAGCTTTCTTT
TRBD2,many,TRBJ2-1,TRBV7-9,CASSLSIRLADNNEQFF,TGTGCCAGCAGCCTATCGATCCGGCTAGCGGATAACAATGAGCAGTTCTTC
NA,NA,TRBJ1-1,TRBV19,CASSIGGSPEAFF,TGTGCCAGTAGTATAGGCGGCAGCCCTGAAGCTTTCTTT
TRBD2,many,TRBJ2-1,TRBV28,CASSKLTPGLGLRDEQFF,TGTGCCAGCAGCAAGCTAACACCGGGACTAGGACTTCGAGATGAGCAGTTCTTC
TRBD1,many,TRBJ1-1,TRBV30,CAWTTGVSEAFF,TGTGCCTGGACGACAGGGGTTTCCGAAGCTTTCTTT
TRBD2,NA,TRBJ2-2,TRBV6-1,CASAYSGEFRDTGELFF,TGTGCCAGCGCATACAGCGGGGAGTTTCGGGACACCGGGGAGCTGTTTTTT
NA,once,TRBJ2-1,TRBV20-1,CSARKTGTTEQFF,TGCAGTGCTAGAAAGACCGGGACCACGGAGCAGTTCTTC
TRBD1,NA,TRBJ1-2,TRBV7-9,CASSSKWTGKGNYGYTF,TGTGCCAGCAGCTCAAAATGGACAGGGAAGGGAAACTATGGCTACACCTTC
TRBD1,many,TRBJ1-1,TRBV27,CASTGGAFGTEAFF,TGTGCCAGCACAGGGGGCGCCTTTGGAACTGAAGCTTTCTTT
TRBD2,many,TRBJ2-3,TRBV20-1,CSAPPRLAGGDTQYF,TGCAGTGCCCCGCCCCGACTAGCGGGAGGAGATACGCAGTATTTT
TRBD1,NA,TRBJ1-1,TRBV19,CASSIGAGTGTEAFF,TGTGCCAGTAGTATAGGAGCCGGGACAGGCACTGAAGCTTTCTTT
NA,many,TRBJ2-2,TRBV7-3,CASSATGELFF,TGTGCCAGCAGCGCCACCGGGGAGCTGTTTTTT
TRBD2,many,TRBJ2-2,TRBV20-1,CSAARLAGGMVGELFF,TGCAGTGCAGCCCGATTGGCGGGAGGAATGGTCGGGGAGCTGTTTTTT
NA,NA,TRBJ2-4,TRBV6-2/TRBV6-3,CASSFRTAKGIQYF,TGTGCCAGCAGTTTTCGGACAGCGAAGGGCATTCAGTACTTC
NA,many,TRBJ2-1,TRBV18,CASSFERSSYNEQFF,TGTGCCAGCTCCTTCGAGCGGAGCTCCTACAATGAGCAGTTCTTC
TRBD2,NA,TRBJ2-7,TRBV25-1,CASSGWSGGSYEQYF,TGTGCCAGCAGTGGGTGGAGCGGGGGGTCCTACGAGCAGTACTTC
TRBD2,NA,TRBJ2-1,TRBV5-1,CASSFSGLAGAKAYNEQFF,TGCGCCAGCAGCTTCTCGGGACTAGCGGGGGCAAAGGCCTACAATGAGCAGTTCTTC
NA,few,TRBJ2-4,TRBV7-9,CASSASIGQLAKNIQYF,TGTGCCAGCAGCGCGAGCATAGGCCAACTAGCCAAAAACATTCAGTACTTC
NA,NA,TRBJ2-1,TRBV27,CASSFSDYSYNEQFF,TGTGCCAGCAGTTTTTCGGACTATTCCTACAATGAGCAGTTCTTC
NA,NA,TRBJ1-3,TRBV25-1,CASSEYRGWGNTIYF,TGTGCCAGCAGTGAATACAGGGGATGGGGAAACACCATATATTTT
TRBD2,NA,TRBJ2-1,TRBV2,CASSGFRDYTYNEQFF,TGTGCCAGCAGTGGATTCAGGGACTATACCTACAATGAGCAGTTCTTC
TRBD1,few,TRBJ2-2,TRBV6-1,CASNRDRDTGELFF,TGTGCCAGCAATAGGGACAGGGACACCGGGGAGCTGTTTTTT